Listed below are T cell receptor beta chains from one sample, sequenced in a study of T-cell reconstitution after alpha-beta-depleted transplantation in children. TCRdb re-called the PCR reads with MiXCR, one entry per CDR3 protein. The table shows 700,000 to 950,000 distinct CDR3 sequences, with roughly 15% occurring only once. This specimen was PBMCs, mostly from graft donor cells, taken 360 days after TCRalphabeta/CD19-depleted stem cell transplant. All receptors come from a male patient under 18 who had a stem cell transplant for acute lymphoblastic leukemia, so the T cells may come from the graft donor. The CDR3 runs from the conserved cysteine through the conserved F or W. A D gene is named only where the DNA matches it firmly. Size tells how often a clone was seen (once, few, many) or the class of an expanded clone, and some rows leave it out.

cdr3_nt: TGTGCCAGCAGTGAACATTCGAGGCGCCGATCCTCTGGGGCCAACGTCCTGACTTTC
cdr3_aa: CASSEHSRRRSSGANVLTF
d_call: -
clone_size: few
j_call: TRBJ2-6
v_call: TRBV25-1

cdr3_nt: TGTGCCAGCAAAGTGCCAGAGGGAGTCACTAGCGGGAGTAAGAAGGAGACCCAGTACTTC
cdr3_aa: CASKVPEGVTSGSKKETQYF
d_call: TRBD2
clone_size: -
j_call: TRBJ2-5
v_call: TRBV2

cdr3_nt: TGTGCCAGCAGTGCCTCGCTAGGAGATACGCAGTATTTT
cdr3_aa: CASSASLGDTQYF
d_call: -
clone_size: few
j_call: TRBJ2-3
v_call: TRBV6-4

cdr3_nt: TGCAGTGCTACAGGGTCGAACACCGGGGAGCTGTTTTTT
cdr3_aa: CSATGSNTGELFF
d_call: -
clone_size: -
j_call: TRBJ2-2
v_call: TRBV20-1

cdr3_nt: TGTGCCAGCAATCCCAGTAGAGGGGAAGAGACCCAGTACTTC
cdr3_aa: CASNPSRGEETQYF
d_call: -
clone_size: many
j_call: TRBJ2-5
v_call: TRBV12-3/TRBV12-4

cdr3_nt: TGTGCCAGCAGCGTAGAGACAGCCTATGGCTACACCTTC
cdr3_aa: CASSVETAYGYTF
d_call: -
clone_size: -
j_call: TRBJ1-2
v_call: TRBV9

cdr3_nt: TGTGCCAGCAGCAACAGGGGGCGCTACACCGGGGAGCTGTTTTTT
cdr3_aa: CASSNRGRYTGELFF
d_call: TRBD1
clone_size: few
j_call: TRBJ2-2
v_call: TRBV6-5

cdr3_nt: TGTGCCAGCAGCCTTACAGAAAACTACGAGCAGTACTTC
cdr3_aa: CASSLTENYEQYF
d_call: -
clone_size: few
j_call: TRBJ2-7
v_call: TRBV7-9

cdr3_nt: TGTGCCAGCAGCTTAGATCTCTCGGCTAGCAGGCAGTACTTC
cdr3_aa: CASSLDLSASRQYF
d_call: -
clone_size: few
j_call: TRBJ2-7
v_call: TRBV11-2

cdr3_nt: TGTGCCAGCAGCTTACCGACAGGGTCAGGGCAGCCCCAGCATTTT
cdr3_aa: CASSLPTGSGQPQHF
d_call: TRBD1
clone_size: few
j_call: TRBJ1-5
v_call: TRBV7-8

cdr3_nt: TGCAGTGGTCGGGTCGGGGCCAACGTCCTGACTTTC
cdr3_aa: CSGRVGANVLTF
d_call: -
clone_size: -
j_call: TRBJ2-6
v_call: TRBV20-1

cdr3_nt: TGTGCCAGCAGCCCGGGACTAGCGGGAGTCTCTGGGGCCAACGTCCTGACTTTC
cdr3_aa: CASSPGLAGVSGANVLTF
d_call: TRBD2
clone_size: -
j_call: TRBJ2-6
v_call: TRBV7-6

cdr3_nt: TGTGCCAGCAGTCCCGGACTTGGGAGCGATTCCAAAAACATTCAGTACTTC
cdr3_aa: CASSPGLGSDSKNIQYF
d_call: -
clone_size: many
j_call: TRBJ2-4
v_call: TRBV12-3/TRBV12-4

cdr3_nt: TGTGCCAGCAGCTTGCGGGGGGCCGGGGAGCTGTTTTTT
cdr3_aa: CASSLRGAGELFF
d_call: TRBD2
clone_size: many
j_call: TRBJ2-2
v_call: TRBV5-1

cdr3_nt: TGTGCCAGCAGCTTAACGGGCGGGATCTGGAACACCGGGGAGCTGTTTTTT
cdr3_aa: CASSLTGGIWNTGELFF
d_call: -
clone_size: few
j_call: TRBJ2-2
v_call: TRBV7-3

cdr3_nt: TGTGCCAGCGGAGAGGGACGTTTTAATGAAAAACTGTTTTTT
cdr3_aa: CASGEGRFNEKLFF
d_call: -
clone_size: few
j_call: TRBJ1-4
v_call: TRBV2

cdr3_nt: TGCGCCAGCAGCTTGGGTCCCGGGACAACACTGAACACTGAAGCTTTCTTT
cdr3_aa: CASSLGPGTTLNTEAFF
d_call: -
clone_size: -
j_call: TRBJ1-1
v_call: TRBV5-1

cdr3_nt: TGTGCCAGCAGCTTGGGCGTACAGACCTACGAGCAGTACTTC
cdr3_aa: CASSLGVQTYEQYF
d_call: -
clone_size: -
j_call: TRBJ2-7
v_call: TRBV5-6

cdr3_nt: TGTGCCAGCAGCCTTGGGGAGGGGCAAGAGACCCAGTACTTC
cdr3_aa: CASSLGEGQETQYF
d_call: TRBD2
clone_size: -
j_call: TRBJ2-5
v_call: TRBV7-9

cdr3_nt: TGTGCCAGCAGTAAGTACAAAGATCCCTACGAGCAGTACTTC
cdr3_aa: CASSKYKDPYEQYF
d_call: -
clone_size: -
j_call: TRBJ2-7
v_call: TRBV12-3/TRBV12-4

cdr3_nt: TGCGCCAGCAGCCAAGATTGGCAGGGCACTGAAGCTTTCTTT
cdr3_aa: CASSQDWQGTEAFF
d_call: -
clone_size: -
j_call: TRBJ1-1
v_call: TRBV4-1

cdr3_nt: TGTGCCAGCAGTGTGGGGACTAGCGGGATCACAGATACGCAGTATTTT
cdr3_aa: CASSVGTSGITDTQYF
d_call: TRBD2
clone_size: few
j_call: TRBJ2-3
v_call: TRBV25-1

cdr3_nt: TGTGCCAGCAGCGTAGAGGGCGGGAGGTACTACGAGCAGTACTTC
cdr3_aa: CASSVEGGRYYEQYF
d_call: TRBD2
clone_size: -
j_call: TRBJ2-7
v_call: TRBV9

cdr3_nt: TGCAGCGTGAACCGGGACAACGGACTAGCGGTAGACTACAATGAGCAGTTCTTC
cdr3_aa: CSVNRDNGLAVDYNEQFF
d_call: TRBD2
clone_size: -
j_call: TRBJ2-1
v_call: TRBV29-1

cdr3_nt: TGCGCCAGCAGCCAACTCCTGGGGCGCGACCGGGGGTACGAGCAGTACTTC
cdr3_aa: CASSQLLGRDRGYEQYF
d_call: -
clone_size: -
j_call: TRBJ2-7
v_call: TRBV4-1

cdr3_nt: TGTGCCAGCAGTTTATACTCAGGTTACAATGAGCAGTTCTTC
cdr3_aa: CASSLYSGYNEQFF
d_call: -
clone_size: -
j_call: TRBJ2-1
v_call: TRBV27

cdr3_nt: TGTGCCAGCAGTCCAAACCGGGCCGGGGGCTACACCTTC
cdr3_aa: CASSPNRAGGYTF
d_call: -
clone_size: few
j_call: TRBJ1-2
v_call: TRBV12-3/TRBV12-4

cdr3_nt: TGTGCCAGCAGTCCCGGTCCGGGGGACCTCTACAATGAGCAGTTCTTC
cdr3_aa: CASSPGPGDLYNEQFF
d_call: -
clone_size: once
j_call: TRBJ2-1
v_call: TRBV7-3

cdr3_nt: TGTGCCAGCAGTCCCTACGCCCCCTACGAGCAGTACTTC
cdr3_aa: CASSPYAPYEQYF
d_call: -
clone_size: -
j_call: TRBJ2-7
v_call: TRBV27

cdr3_nt: TGCGCCAGCAGCGGTCGGACAGGGGGAGGAATCTACGAGCAGTACTTC
cdr3_aa: CASSGRTGGGIYEQYF
d_call: TRBD1
clone_size: few
j_call: TRBJ2-7
v_call: TRBV5-1

cdr3_nt: TGCGCCAGCAGCCAAGGTGTTGACAGGGGGAATCAGCCCCAGCATTTT
cdr3_aa: CASSQGVDRGNQPQHF
d_call: TRBD1
clone_size: few
j_call: TRBJ1-5
v_call: TRBV4-3

cdr3_nt: TGCGCCAGCCGAGCGGGACTAGCGGGAGGCCTCTACGAGCAGTACTTC
cdr3_aa: CASRAGLAGGLYEQYF
d_call: TRBD2
clone_size: many
j_call: TRBJ2-7
v_call: TRBV5-1

cdr3_nt: TGCAGTGCTAGAGATTGGAATAGCGGCCACTTC
cdr3_aa: CSARDWNSGHF
d_call: -
clone_size: -
j_call: TRBJ2-7
v_call: TRBV20-1

cdr3_nt: TGCGCCAGCAGCTTGATCACGTCGGGCGGGGGTGGTACCCAGTACTTC
cdr3_aa: CASSLITSGGGGTQYF
d_call: TRBD2
clone_size: -
j_call: TRBJ2-5
v_call: TRBV5-1

cdr3_nt: TGCAGCGTTGAGAAGGCCTTCCAAGAGACCCAGTACTTC
cdr3_aa: CSVEKAFQETQYF
d_call: -
clone_size: few
j_call: TRBJ2-5
v_call: TRBV29-1

cdr3_nt: TGCAGTGCTACCCGACAGGGCCCCTACGAGCAGTACTTC
cdr3_aa: CSATRQGPYEQYF
d_call: TRBD1
clone_size: few
j_call: TRBJ2-7
v_call: TRBV20-1

cdr3_nt: TGTGCCAGCAGTTTATACCCCCTCGGGACAGGGCAAGAGACCCAGTACTTC
cdr3_aa: CASSLYPLGTGQETQYF
d_call: TRBD1
clone_size: -
j_call: TRBJ2-5
v_call: TRBV27

cdr3_nt: TGTGCCAGCAGCCTCAACTCCGGGACAGGGCACACGCAGTATTTT
cdr3_aa: CASSLNSGTGHTQYF
d_call: TRBD1
clone_size: -
j_call: TRBJ2-3
v_call: TRBV7-8

cdr3_nt: TGCAGTGCTAGAGACCCTAGCATCGGCACAGATACGCAGTATTTT
cdr3_aa: CSARDPSIGTDTQYF
d_call: -
clone_size: -
j_call: TRBJ2-3
v_call: TRBV20-1

cdr3_nt: TGTGCCAGCAGGCAGACAGGGCTACATGAGCAGTTCTTC
cdr3_aa: CASRQTGLHEQFF
d_call: TRBD1
clone_size: few
j_call: TRBJ2-1
v_call: TRBV7-9

cdr3_nt: TGTGCCAGCACCATGACCTGGAGGAGCACAGATACGCAGTATTTT
cdr3_aa: CASTMTWRSTDTQYF
d_call: -
clone_size: -
j_call: TRBJ2-3
v_call: TRBV2

cdr3_nt: TGCGCCAGCAGCTTGCCAAAACTAGCGGGCGATGCTAGCACAGATACGCAGTATTTT
cdr3_aa: CASSLPKLAGDASTDTQYF
d_call: TRBD2
clone_size: -
j_call: TRBJ2-3
v_call: TRBV5-1

cdr3_nt: TGCAGCGTGGCCGGGGGGTCCCACTACGAGCAGTACTTC
cdr3_aa: CSVAGGSHYEQYF
d_call: TRBD2
clone_size: few
j_call: TRBJ2-7
v_call: TRBV29-1

cdr3_nt: TGTGCCAGCACCGACCGACCTGGGGCCAACGTCCTGACTTTC
cdr3_aa: CASTDRPGANVLTF
d_call: -
clone_size: -
j_call: TRBJ2-6
v_call: TRBV11-1

cdr3_nt: TGTGCCAGCAGTAGAATAGCGGGAGGACCCTACGAGCAGTACTTC
cdr3_aa: CASSRIAGGPYEQYF
d_call: TRBD2
clone_size: few
j_call: TRBJ2-7
v_call: TRBV6-1

cdr3_nt: TGTGCCACTCGACTAGCGGGAGATGGGGGGGTCTACGAGCAGTACTTC
cdr3_aa: CATRLAGDGGVYEQYF
d_call: TRBD2
clone_size: -
j_call: TRBJ2-7
v_call: TRBV27

cdr3_nt: TGTGCCAGCAGGCAAGCTGGGGCCAACGTCCTGACTTTC
cdr3_aa: CASRQAGANVLTF
d_call: -
clone_size: -
j_call: TRBJ2-6
v_call: TRBV6-6

cdr3_nt: TGTGCCAGCTCACCACCGGTGGTTACAGATACGCAGTATTTT
cdr3_aa: CASSPPVVTDTQYF
d_call: -
clone_size: few
j_call: TRBJ2-3
v_call: TRBV18

cdr3_nt: TGTGCCAGCAGCTTAACGACGACTTTTAATGAGCAGTTCTTC
cdr3_aa: CASSLTTTFNEQFF
d_call: -
clone_size: few
j_call: TRBJ2-1
v_call: TRBV7-3

cdr3_nt: TGTGCCAGCACCAGGACTCGGACAGGGACTTCACCCCTCCACTTT
cdr3_aa: CASTRTRTGTSPLHF
d_call: TRBD1
clone_size: -
j_call: TRBJ1-6
v_call: TRBV6-1

cdr3_nt: TGTGCCAGCAGCCCGTTTAGCGGGGGAGAGACCCAGTACTTC
cdr3_aa: CASSPFSGGETQYF
d_call: TRBD2
clone_size: -
j_call: TRBJ2-5
v_call: TRBV7-3

cdr3_nt: TGCGCCAGCAGCCCACAAGCGGGAGGGCGCTACGAGCAGTACTTC
cdr3_aa: CASSPQAGGRYEQYF
d_call: TRBD2
clone_size: once
j_call: TRBJ2-7
v_call: TRBV4-1

cdr3_nt: TGTGCCAGCAGCCTCTCGACTAGAGAATACGAGCAGTACTTC
cdr3_aa: CASSLSTREYEQYF
d_call: -
clone_size: few
j_call: TRBJ2-7
v_call: TRBV27

cdr3_nt: TGTGCCACCAGCAGAGATAATAGCGGCCAAGAGACCCAGTACTTC
cdr3_aa: CATSRDNSGQETQYF
d_call: -
clone_size: few
j_call: TRBJ2-5
v_call: TRBV15

cdr3_nt: TGTGCCAGCAGCTCAGGTGATTCCTACAATGAGCAGTTCTTC
cdr3_aa: CASSSGDSYNEQFF
d_call: -
clone_size: many
j_call: TRBJ2-1
v_call: TRBV11-2